Presented here are 24 T cell receptor beta chains from one specimen sequenced in a study of T cell repertoires in cytomegalovirus infection. One entry per CDR3 protein results from TCRdb running MiXCR on the reads. This sample has approximately 500,000 distinct CDR3 sequences; about 17% occur once, and the top ten carry about 24%. Sequencing was performed on CD8+ T cells from PBMCs. The receptors stem from a human donor in good health (CMV status not recorded). Some clones in this sample may be carry-over from other donors' samples.

The rearrangement links TRBV19 to TRBJ2-7; either TRBD1 or TRBD2 may fit D (5 bases each). Trimming left V 4 bases short and J 2 bases short, with 18 bases between. Germline assignment: CDR1 LNHDA and CDR2 SQIVND (reference sequence). The CDR3 is 16 residues long. This CDR3 is CASSTYTRDAAYEQYF. The CDR3 nucleotides are TGTGCCAGTAGTACTTATACCCGGGACGCAGCCTACGAGCAGTACTTC.

This clonotype was seen repeatedly, ten times or more. The CDR3 DNA reads TGTGCCAGCAGTCTCTTCTCGGGAGATGAGCAGTTCTTC. It yields the protein CASSLFSGDEQFF. The chain is built from TRBV27 and TRBJ2-1; maybe TRBD2 (6 bases). This CDR3 spans 13 amino acids. Trimming took 5 bases from V and 8 from J, leaving 13 bases between them. Germline V gives CDR1 MNHEY, CDR2 SMNVEV (reference sequence).

The table lists this clonotype with a few counts. The chain joins TRBV7-9 to TRBJ2-7; possibly TRBD1 for D (5 bases). CDR1 and CDR2 from the germline V gene are SEHNR and FQNEAQ (reference sequence). This CDR3 is built from 15 residues. Trimming left V 3 bases short and J 2 bases short, with 14 bases between. This chain's CDR3 is CASSFWQGSPYEQYF. DNA for the CDR3: TGTGCCAGCAGCTTTTGGCAGGGAAGCCCCTACGAGCAGTACTTC.

This clonotype was seen repeatedly, ten times or more. The genes are TRBV7-9 and TRBJ1-1; weak D call: TRBD1 (5 bases). The CDR3 is 12 residues long. Germline V gene data show CDR1 as SEHNR and CDR2 as FQNEAQ (reference sequence). Between the trimmed V and J ends, which lost 7 bases and 3 bases, there was a span of 9 bases. This chain's CDR3 is CASTGTDTEAFF. The CDR3 DNA is TGTGCCAGCACCGGGACTGACACTGAAGCTTTCTTT. Drawing the rest from reference TRBV7-9 and TRBJ1-1, the complete variable domain is DTGVSQNPRHKITKRGQNVTFRCDPISEHNRLYWYRQTLGQGPEFLTYFQNEAQLEKSRLLSDRFSAERPKGSFSTLEIQRTEQGDSAMYLCASTGTDTEAFFGQGTRLTVV.

This clonotype turned up a few times. The chain employs TRBV6-2 or TRBV6-3 and TRBJ2-3; D remains ambiguous. Trimming removed 2 bases from V and 0 bases from J, with 6 bases in between. Germline values: CDR1 MNHEY, CDR2 SVGEGT. The CDR3 loop spans 14 amino acids. CDR3 sequence reads: CASSYEMSTDTQYF. The CDR3 DNA follows: TGTGCCAGCAGTTACGAGATGAGCACAGATACGCAGTATTTT.

Ten or more counts support this clonotype. The chain joins TRBV28 to TRBJ1-5, with 7 bases identical to TRBD1. CDR1 is MDHEN and CDR2 is SYDVKM in the germline V gene. The CDR3 contains 16 residues. V trimming: 5 bases; J trimming: 2 bases; junction bases outside the gene matches: 9. In DNA, the CDR3 is TGTGCCAGCAGTCCGGCCCTTGACAGGGGCAATCAGCCCCAGCATTTT. Residues: CASSPALDRGNQPQHF.

This clonotype was seen many times. The rearrangement joins TRBV7-9 to TRBJ2-1; 10 nucleotides line up with TRBD2. The CDR3 spans 15 residues. Losses at the gene ends were 3 bases for V and 9 bases for J; bases not matched to a gene: 8. Germline V gene sequence: CDR1 SEHNR, CDR2 FQNEAQ (reference sequence). The CDR3 DNA follows: TGTGCCAGCAGCTTCGGTCTAGCGGGAGCGCGTGAGCAGTTCTTC. It is translated as CASSFGLAGAREQFF.

This clonotype was seen repeatedly, ten times or more. The V gene is TRBV6-1, the J gene TRBJ1-2, with 7 positions matching TRBD1. Germline CDR1 is MNHNS and CDR2 is SASEGT. After removal of 7 bases from V and 3 bases from J, the junction contained 14 bases not matched to a gene. The CDR3 spans 16 residues. The CDR3 coding sequence is TGTGCCAGCACAGCTACTAGACAGGGATCGGACTATGGCTACACCTTC. The encoded protein is CASTATRQGSDYGYTF.

This clonotype was picked up a small number of times. The rearrangement links TRBV3-1 to TRBJ2-7; D unclear. The CDR3 is made up of 16 amino acids. Germline CDR1 LGHDT, CDR2 YNNKEL (reference sequence). Trimming pared 0 bases from V and 2 bases from J, leaving 14 bases between. CDR3 sequence (DNA): TGTGCCAGCAGCCAAGAAGTAGGCCAGGCTACCTACGAGCAGTACTTC. Its protein product is CASSQEVGQATYEQYF.

This clonotype occurred many times. The gene calls are TRBV7-9 and TRBJ2-7, with D possibly TRBD1 on 6 matching bases. Deletions cut 8 bases from V and 3 bases from J, with 11 bases between. Germline CDR1 is SEHNR and CDR2 is FQNEAQ (reference sequence). This CDR3 contains 12 residues. This CDR3 reads CASWTESYEQYF. CDR3 DNA sequence: TGTGCCAGCTGGACAGAGAGCTACGAGCAGTACTTC.

At least ten counts were recorded for this clonotype. The J gene is TRBJ1-2, the V gene TRBV6-1; perhaps TRBD1 as D (6 bases). The CDR3 consists of 15 residues. With 7 bases removed from V and 3 bases from J, the gap between germline ends came to 18 bases. Germline V gene data show CDR1 as MNHNS and CDR2 as SASEGT. This CDR3 reads CASKEQGPVDYGYTF. CDR3 nucleotides: TGTGCCAGCAAAGAACAGGGCCCAGTCGACTATGGCTACACCTTC.

The rearrangement joins TRBV28 to TRBJ2-1, with 10 bases matching TRBD1. V was pared by 6 bases and J by 0 bases, with 14 bases of the junction left unmatched. The CDR3 extends over 19 amino acids. The germline V gene has CDR1 MDHEN and CDR2 SYDVKM. The CDR3, as DNA: TGTGCCAGCAGGTACCAGACAGGGGGCCTTCCTGGCTCCTACAATGAGCAGTTCTTC. It translates to CASRYQTGGLPGSYNEQFF.

This clonotype showed up many times. The chain combines TRBV28 with TRBJ2-3; D not resolved. With 5 bases removed from V and 1 base from J, the gap between germline ends came to 13 bases. The CDR3 totals 15 residues. CDR1 and CDR2 from the germline V gene are MDHEN and SYDVKM. This chain's CDR3 is CASSKQRLGTDTQYF. The CDR3 nucleotides are TGTGCCAGCAGTAAGCAGCGATTGGGCACAGATACGCAGTATTTT.

This clonotype was recorded many times. The chain links TRBV6-5 to TRBJ2-2; TRBD1 agrees at 8 bases. CDR3 length equals 14 residues. V was clipped by 5 bases and J by 7 bases; unmatched bases: 6. Looked up from germline, CDR1 is MNHEY and CDR2 is SVGAGI. CDR3 in amino acids: CASSPRTGNGELFF. The CDR3 DNA reads as TGTGCCAGCAGTCCGAGGACAGGGAACGGGGAGCTGTTTTTT.

This clonotype was seen only a few times. The J gene is TRBJ1-1, the V gene TRBV20-1, with a weak D call TRBD1 (5 bases). Trimming cost V 5 bases and J 3 bases, with 13 bases left between them. There are 13 residues in the CDR3. Germline V gene data show CDR1 as DFQATT and CDR2 as SNEGSKA (reference sequence). DNA of the CDR3: TGCAGTGCTTCGGGGGGGTTGGACACTGAAGCTTTCTTT. It encodes CSASGGLDTEAFF.

The chain employs TRBV27 and TRBJ1-4, with 9 bases that match TRBD1. Germline trimming cut 6 bases from V and 1 base from J; bases unmatched to any gene: 3. The CDR3 spans 15 residues. Per the germline V gene, CDR1 is MNHEY and CDR2 is SMNVEV (reference sequence). CDR3 DNA: TGTGCCAGCAGCTGGACAGGGGTAACTAATGAAAAACTGTTTTTT. It is translated as CASSWTGVTNEKLFF.

The rearrangement uses TRBV24-1 and TRBJ1-4, with TRBD1 as a possible D gene (5 bases). This CDR3 is built from 12 residues. Germline V lookup: CDR1 KGHDR, CDR2 SFDVKD. The V gene lost 3 bases and the J gene lost 8 bases, with 6 bases spanning the gap. CDR3 sequence reads: CATSDGGEKLFF. CDR3 coding DNA: TGTGCCACCAGTGATGGGGGAGAAAAACTGTTTTTT.

The chain links TRBV29-1 to TRBJ1-2; D is perhaps TRBD1 (5 bases). In germline, CDR1 is SQVTM, CDR2 ANQGSEA. Between the trimmed V and J ends, which lost 4 bases and 0 bases, there was a span of 9 bases. This CDR3 has 13 residues. The CDR3 spells CSVVRGANYGYTF. CDR3 bases: TGCAGCGTTGTTCGGGGCGCTAACTATGGCTACACCTTC.

This clonotype occurred many times. The chain couples TRBV12-5 to TRBJ1-3; possibly TRBD1 for D (5 bases). Trimming left V 4 bases short and J 4 bases short, with 23 bases between. Germline lookup yields CDR1 LGHNT and CDR2 FRNRAP. CDR3 length equals 18 residues. The CDR3 coding sequence is TGTGCTAGTGGTTCATATGACAGTATCCTACGGGACGGAAACACCATATATTTT. This translates into CASGSYDSILRDGNTIYF.

This clonotype was found a few times. The genes are TRBV15 and TRBJ2-5; D might be TRBD2 (5 bases). This CDR3 spans 12 amino acids. With 7 bases removed from V and 13 bases from J, the gap between germline ends came to 19 bases. In germline, CDR1 is LNHNV, CDR2 YYDKDF (reference sequence). The CDR3 DNA follows: TGTGCCACCATAGGCGAGGGCACGGAGCCGTACTTC. Amino acids: CATIGEGTEPYF.

This clonotype was found a few times. The J gene is TRBJ1-6, the V gene TRBV3-1; unclear D gene. CDR3 length: 17 amino acids. In germline, CDR1 is LGHDT, CDR2 YNNKEL (reference sequence). The ends were cut back, 1 base at V and 8 bases at J, with 18 bases in the middle. CDR3 sequence: CASSQALESRAYSPLHF. The CDR3 DNA reads TGTGCCAGCAGCCAAGCGTTAGAATCTAGGGCATATTCACCCCTCCACTTT.

The chain combines TRBV28 with TRBJ2-7, with 7 bases matching TRBD2. The V and J ends lost 3 bases and 7 bases, in that order; junction bases with no gene match: 9. CDR3 length: 14 residues. Germline V gives CDR1 MDHEN, CDR2 SYDVKM. CDR3: CASSFWGGLGEQYF. Here the CDR3 DNA reads TGTGCCAGCAGTTTTTGGGGAGGGCTGGGGGAGCAGTACTTC.

This clonotype has ten or more counts. This rearrangement joins TRBV2 to TRBJ2-3; TRBD2 matches 7 bases. This CDR3 contains 15 residues. V was clipped by 4 bases and J by 2 bases; unmatched bases: 6. CDR1 is SNHLY, CDR2 FYNNEI, per germline. The CDR3 region has the DNA TGTGCCAGCAGTGGGCTAGCGGTGATCACAGATACGCAGTATTTT. Amino acid sequence: CASSGLAVITDTQYF.

The chain couples TRBV20-1 to TRBJ2-7, with 10 bases lining up with TRBD2. The V gene's germline CDR1 is DFQATT and CDR2 SNEGSKA (reference sequence). This CDR3 has 15 residues. The V segment lost 6 bases and the J segment 3 bases; nucleotides outside the gene matches: 11. This chain's CDR3 is CSALRGLAEIYEQYF. The CDR3 region has the DNA TGCAGTGCGTTAAGAGGACTAGCGGAAATCTACGAGCAGTACTTC.